This is a list of T cell receptor beta chains from one sample in a study of early T cells in non-severe SARS-CoV-2 infection. MiXCR was run by TCRdb on the 5' RACE reads, yielding one entry per CDR3 protein. Here the sample spans about 48,000 distinct CDR3 sequences, roughly 9.8% being singletons. The sequenced material came from whole blood. Every receptor here comes from an adult who was a healthcare worker with PCR-confirmed SARS-CoV-2 infection or an uninfected control (not recorded which). Each CDR3 is given with its conserved first and last residue. A D gene is named only where the DNA matches it firmly. Only some rows state a clone size, as once, few, many or a class for expanded clones.

d_call | j_call | clone_size | v_call | cdr3_aa | cdr3_nt
- | TRBJ2-1 | few | TRBV19 | CASKNRDYNEQFF | TGTGCCAGTAAAAACAGGGATTACAATGAGCAGTTCTTC
- | TRBJ2-7 | - | TRBV19 | CASGPTETYEQYF | TGTGCCAGTGGGCCGACAGAAACTTACGAGCAGTACTTC
- | TRBJ1-1 | - | TRBV20-1 | CSARDFGKGADTEAFF | TGCAGTGCTAGAGATTTCGGTAAAGGGGCCGACACTGAAGCTTTCTTT
- | TRBJ2-7 | - | TRBV20-1 | CSAPGGAYEQYF | TGCAGTGCTCCAGGGGGGGCCTACGAGCAGTACTTC
- | TRBJ2-7 | few | TRBV29-1 | CSVELGPYEQYF | TGCAGCGTTGAACTGGGACCTTACGAGCAGTACTTC
- | TRBJ1-5 | few | TRBV18 | CASSPTGGYQPQHF | TGTGCCAGCTCACCCACAGGAGGTTATCAACCCCAGCATTTT
- | TRBJ1-3 | many | TRBV30 | CAGPGTRGGNTIYF | TGTGCCGGACCCGGGACCCGCGGCGGAAACACCATATATTTT
- | TRBJ2-3 | many | TRBV10-3 | CAISESGNPTDTQYF | TGTGCCATCAGTGAGTCTGGGAACCCGACAGATACGCAGTATTTT
TRBD2 | TRBJ2-1 | medium-sized | TRBV30 | CAWRSSGEQFF | TGTGCCTGGAGAAGTAGCGGGGAGCAGTTCTTC
- | TRBJ1-2 | few | TRBV5-1 | CASSLAQSNYGYTF | TGCGCCAGCAGCTTGGCTCAGTCTAACTATGGCTACACCTTC
TRBD2 | TRBJ2-3 | - | TRBV4-1 | CASSLWSGGPSDTQYF | TGCGCCAGCAGCCTGTGGTCGGGAGGGCCATCGGATACGCAGTATTTT
TRBD2 | TRBJ2-1 | few | TRBV7-3 | CASSLGTTNEQFF | TGTGCCAGCAGCTTAGGGACTACGAATGAGCAGTTCTTC
- | TRBJ1-5 | many | TRBV5-1 | CASSQSGVDQPQHF | TGCGCCAGCAGCCAGTCGGGGGTTGATCAGCCCCAGCATTTT
- | TRBJ2-5 | few | TRBV7-9 | CASSLALKATDHQETQYF | TGTGCCAGCAGCTTAGCGCTAAAGGCTACGGACCACCAAGAGACCCAGTACTTC
TRBD2 | TRBJ2-5 | many | TRBV7-9 | CASSSPSTSGWSYQETQYF | TGTGCCAGCAGCTCGCCCTCGACTAGCGGTTGGTCGTACCAAGAGACCCAGTACTTC
- | TRBJ1-2 | many | TRBV7-8 | CASSLAGSSPNYGYTF | TGTGCCAGCAGCTTAGCGGGATCCAGCCCGAACTATGGCTACACCTTC
- | TRBJ2-4 | many | TRBV3-1 | CASSQRGKVGIQYF | TGTGCCAGCAGCCAAAGGGGGAAAGTAGGCATTCAGTACTTC
TRBD2 | TRBJ2-3 | few | TRBV4-2 | CASSQVSGRAETDTQYF | TGTGCCAGCAGCCAAGTTAGCGGGAGGGCTGAGACAGATACGCAGTATTTT
TRBD2 | TRBJ2-1 | many | TRBV7-6 | CASSSRTLFTSGRNNEQFF | TGTGCCAGCAGCTCCCGGACCCTCTTTACTAGCGGGAGGAACAATGAGCAGTTCTTC
- | TRBJ2-5 | many | TRBV6-1 | CASSGQETQYF | TGTGCCAGCAGTGGTCAAGAGACCCAGTACTTC
TRBD2 | TRBJ2-1 | - | TRBV9 | CASSPWTSGANEQFF | TGTGCCAGCAGCCCATGGACTAGCGGGGCCAATGAGCAGTTCTTC
- | TRBJ1-1 | - | TRBV6-1 | CASRVGVTEAFF | TGTGCCAGCAGGGTAGGGGTCACTGAAGCTTTCTTT
TRBD2 | TRBJ2-1 | few | TRBV5-6 | CASSLGLGLAEPFF | TGTGCCAGCAGCTTAGGGTTGGGACTAGCGGAACCGTTCTTC
- | TRBJ1-5 | - | TRBV2 | CASSRLNSNQPQHF | TGTGCCAGCAGCAGACTGAATAGCAATCAGCCCCAGCATTTT
- | TRBJ2-1 | few | TRBV5-1 | CASSYRASGFNEQFF | TGCGCCAGCAGCTACAGGGCTAGTGGCTTTAATGAGCAGTTCTTC
- | TRBJ1-3 | - | TRBV10-1 | CASGISGNTIYF | TGCGCCAGCGGGATTTCTGGAAACACCATATATTTT
- | TRBJ1-1 | few | TRBV15 | CATSRETYWEAFF | TGTGCCACCAGCAGGGAAACTTACTGGGAAGCTTTCTTT
- | TRBJ1-6 | many | TRBV28 | CASSGTGMGSPLHF | TGTGCCAGCAGTGGGACCGGGATGGGGTCACCCCTCCACTTT
TRBD1 | TRBJ1-1 | many | TRBV20-1 | CRSTGVGTEAFF | TGCAGGTCGACAGGGGTGGGAACTGAAGCTTTCTTT
TRBD2 | TRBJ2-1 | many | TRBV7-8 | CASSLVFGTSGRLAYNEQFF | TGCGCCAGCAGCTTAGTTTTCGGGACTAGCGGGAGACTCGCCTACAATGAGCAGTTCTTC
- | TRBJ2-1 | - | TRBV18 | CASSPPLPGVGEQFF | TGTGCCAGCTCACCACCTCTGCCCGGTGTTGGAGAGCAGTTCTTC
TRBD1 | TRBJ2-7 | few | TRBV9 | CATPLGQSYEQYF | TGTGCCACTCCACTGGGACAGTCCTACGAGCAGTACTTC
TRBD1 | TRBJ1-6 | - | TRBV7-2 | CASSLWGQYNSPLHF | TGTGCCAGCAGCTTATGGGGACAGTATAATTCACCCCTCCACTTT
- | TRBJ1-1 | - | TRBV9 | CASSELSMNTEAFF | TGTGCCAGCAGCGAACTGTCCATGAACACTGAAGCTTTCTTT
TRBD2 | TRBJ2-2 | - | TRBV7-2 | CASSQSPSGRATTGELFF | TGTGCCAGCAGCCAAAGCCCTAGCGGGAGGGCGACCACCGGGGAGCTGTTTTTT
TRBD2 | TRBJ2-1 | many | TRBV3-1 | CASSQGLAGYNEQFF | TGTGCCAGCAGCCAAGGGCTAGCGGGTTACAATGAGCAGTTCTTC
- | TRBJ2-1 | few | TRBV3-1 | CASSQEGAPAAAEQFF | TGTGCCAGCAGCCAAGAAGGGGCCCCCGCGGCTGCTGAGCAGTTCTTC
- | TRBJ1-3 | many | TRBV11-2 | CASSLGGLAGNTIYF | TGTGCCAGCAGCTTAGGGGGACTGGCTGGAAACACCATATATTTT
- | TRBJ2-7 | many | TRBV27 | CASSKAPRVARSYEQYF | TGTGCCAGCAGTAAAGCCCCCCGGGTAGCGCGATCCTACGAGCAGTACTTC
TRBD1 | TRBJ2-7 | - | TRBV5-5 | CASSLEGQGSWSSYEQYF | TGTGCCAGCAGCTTGGAAGGACAGGGAAGCTGGAGCTCCTACGAGCAGTACTTC
- | TRBJ2-6 | many | TRBV29-1 | CSVDPGGANVLTF | TGCAGCGTTGATCCGGGTGGGGCCAACGTCCTGACTTTC
- | TRBJ1-6 | - | TRBV5-5 | CASSFGGPSGSPLHF | TGTGCCAGCAGCTTCGGGGGACCGTCTGGGTCACCCCTCCACTTT
TRBD2 | TRBJ2-2 | many | TRBV20-1 | CSAFNPGLAAYTGELFF | TGCAGTGCTTTTAACCCGGGACTAGCGGCTTACACCGGGGAGCTGTTTTTT
TRBD1 | TRBJ1-4 | - | TRBV6-5 | CASSRAGTGTEKLFF | TGTGCCAGCAGTCGGGCCGGGACAGGGACTGAAAAACTGTTTTTT
TRBD1 | TRBJ2-1 | many | TRBV6-1 | CASRWTGNGEQFF | TGTGCCAGCCGCTGGACAGGGAATGGTGAGCAGTTCTTC
TRBD1 | TRBJ1-6 | few | TRBV20-1 | CSATPGQGGGSPLHF | TGCAGTGCAACACCCGGACAGGGCGGAGGGTCACCCCTCCACTTT